The table lists the clone carrying this TCR beta chain with many counts. Its cognate antigen is unknown. These data are taken from a study of blood T cells in healthy people across ages. Points from the study as a whole: TCR beta diversity correlated strongly with naive T cell percentage. Older individuals had lower TCR beta diversity per million T cells (the decline was roughly linear). Donors of long life had a larger count of naive CD4+ cells and greater diversity than aged donors.

A second PCR, run for roughly 7 to 12 cycles, used a sample-barcoded 5' primer plus a J-beta primer mix. With 12 random nucleotides, a template-switch adaptor tagged each individual cDNA molecule. TCRdb re-called the 5' RACE reads with MiXCR, one entry per CDR3 protein. The sample records 1.5 million to 2 million distinct CDR3 sequences, more than 35% being singletons. CDR1 SGHAT and CDR2 FQNNGV come from the germline V gene. This CDR3 has 14 amino acids. V lost 3 bases and J lost 0, with 8 bases in between. The receptor was isolated from a human donor in good health. The sequenced sample was blood. The chain uses TRBV11-2 and TRBJ1-2, with D perhaps TRBD1 (5 bases). CDR3 nucleotide sequence: TGTGCCAGCAGCTTCCCCAGGGCTAACTATGGCTACACCTTC. It specifies CASSFPRANYGYTF.